This TCR beta chain was found in a study of Graves' ophthalmopathy and Graves' hyperthyroidism. This clonotype turned up a few times. Its antigen is unknown. Study outcomes and limitations: Built on 13 signatures, a model told ophthalmopathy apart from stable hyperthyroidism with over 85% sensitivity and around 80% specificity. Blood also held most thyroid clonotypes expanded above 0.001 frequency. Sensitivity reached nearly 71% and specificity 72.22% when the model predicted ophthalmopathy progression.

Moderately to severely active ophthalmopathy under 3 months, CAS at least 3, NOSPECS at least 4. Germline CDR1 is SEHNR and CDR2 is FQNEAQ (reference sequence). This CDR3 contains 13 residues. Trimming removed 2 bases at V and 1 base at J, with 4 bases between. TCR beta CDR3 regions were amplified from RNA transcripts. Second-round multiplex PCR came after first-round RT-PCR with HTBI primers. One entry per CDR3 protein results from TCRdb running MiXCR on the multiplex PCR reads. The data contain 200,000 to 300,000 distinct CDR3 sequences, about 46% of them singletons. This clonotype was sampled from an adult man with Graves' ophthalmopathy. The sequenced material came from peripheral blood. This chain connects TRBV7-9 to TRBJ2-3; D not resolved. The CDR3 is CASSLMGTDTQYF. CDR3 DNA: TGTGCCAGCAGCTTAATGGGCACAGATACGCAGTATTTT.